This passage covers 3 T cell receptor beta chains from one sample sequenced in a study of vaccination and CD4 T cells after COVID-19. Their antigens are not known. Stated treatment: roughly 11-day PBMC culture with coronavirus spike peptide pools or control peptides (ViraFEST assay). Sequencing of DNA taken from cultured CD4+ T cells relied on the Oncomine TCR Beta short-read assay. A single record per CDR3 protein comes from TCRdb applying MiXCR to the PCR reads. The repertoire consists of roughly 15,000 distinct CDR3 sequences, with 75% to 80% occurring once and the leading ten covering around 10%. The specimen was CD4+ T cells from blood, cultured in vitro, collected after SARS-CoV-2 vaccination. These receptors were obtained from a human donor who received a COVID-19 vaccine.

This chain uses TRBV12-3 or TRBV12-4 with TRBJ2-5; TRBD1 might be the D (6 bases). This CDR3 is built from 14 residues. V dropped 5 bases and J dropped 7 bases, with 17 bases sitting between them. CDR3: CASSQGWVGATQYF. CDR3 bases: TGTGCCAGCAGTCAGGGGTGGGTCGGCGCGACCCAGTACTTC.

The chain couples TRBV20-1 to TRBJ2-2, with a tentative D call TRBD2 (7 bases). Trimming removed 0 bases from V and 4 bases from J, with 9 bases in between. This CDR3 spans 14 amino acids. Germline V gene data show CDR1 as DFQATT and CDR2 as SNEGSKA (reference sequence). CDR3 protein: CSARDRGATGELFF. The CDR3 DNA reads TGCAGTGCTAGAGATCGGGGGGCCACCGGGGAGCTGTTTTTT.

The rearrangement uses TRBV7-2 and TRBJ2-7; no clear D gene. Trimming removed 7 bases from V and 1 base from J, with 17 bases in between. CDR1 SGHTA and CDR2 FQGNSA come from the germline V gene. This CDR3 is built from 15 residues. The CDR3: CASTRLPGTSYEQYF. As DNA, the CDR3 is TGTGCCAGCACTCGATTACCGGGTACTTCCTACGAGCAGTACTTC.